This T cell receptor (beta chain) was sequenced in a study of T cells in Graves' hyperthyroidism and ophthalmopathy. Study at large: At initial diagnosis, before any treatment had begun, peripheral blood was obtained.

What was amplified from RNA transcripts were TCR beta CDR3 regions. Using the HTBI primer set, a first-round RT-PCR was run on the TCR CDR3. TCRdb re-called the multiplex PCR reads through MiXCR, storing one row per CDR3 protein. This sample has 350,000 or so distinct CDR3 sequences, with approximately 18% found just once. Disease duration was under 3 months in the ophthalmopathy patients, who also had a Clinical Activity Score of at least 3 and a NOSPECS grade of at least 4. The study based diagnoses on clinical symptoms, serum thyroxine and TRAb, thyroid ultrasound and orbital computed tomography. Study results and limitations: Blood also held most thyroid clonotypes expanded beyond 0.001.

This clonotype occurred a few times. Antigen unknown. The CDR3 length is 15 residues. Germline loops: CDR1 SEHNR, CDR2 FQNEAQ (reference sequence). V shed 1 base and J shed 4 bases, with 10 bases lying between them. The chain couples TRBV7-9 to TRBJ2-2; D is undetermined. The source of this sequence is a woman aged 35 to 49 with Graves' ophthalmopathy. What was sequenced was blood. The CDR3 region is CASSLGFALTGELFF. For the CDR3, the DNA is TGTGCCAGCAGCTTAGGATTTGCCCTCACCGGGGAGCTGTTTTTT.